This TCR beta chain was sequenced during a study of blood T cell repertoires in COVID-19. The CDR3 sequence is 11 residues long. Germline CDR1 is MDHEN and CDR2 is SYDVKM. The V end was cut by 4 bases, the J end by 4 bases, with 4 bases between. How the authors handled the data: Cell counts per sample came from amplifying reference gene primers. Using immunoSEQ multiplex PCR, the repertoire was profiled, and TCRdb retains in-frame clones only, with some absent. Clone size and V and J calls were adopted from that table, with D and trimming inferred from the DNA. The sample comprises some 150,000 clones, around 84% of which are singletons, and almost 8.5% rests with the top ten.

Sequenced: peripheral blood. The chain uses TRBV28 and TRBJ1-2; D gene unclear. This receptor was taken from a woman aged 55-70 years with acute or convalescent COVID-19. The CDR3 protein is CASSSSYGYTF. Written as DNA, the CDR3 is TGTGCCAGCAGTTCCTCCTATGGCTACACCTTC.